One sample yielded the 6 T cell receptor beta chains listed below, sequenced in a study of siplizumab effects on memory and regulatory T cells. Here immunoSEQ multiplex PCR was the method, and the copy in TCRdb shows in-frame clones only, minus some. The data hold 55,000 to 70,000 clones, with 90% to 95% observed a single time. The sample consisted of CD8+ T cells sorted from blood. These receptors came from a human donor in good health.

CDR3 in amino acids: CASRRPGGASGEQFF. The CDR3 nucleotides read TGTGCCAGCAGGCGCCCGGGAGGAGCGTCGGGTGAGCAGTTCTTC. The chain uses TRBV28 and TRBJ2-1; 7 bases are shared with TRBD2. From germline, CDR1 is MDHEN and CDR2 SYDVKM. V trimming: 6 bases; J trimming: 9 bases; junction bases outside the gene matches: 14. This CDR3 comprises 15 residues. Supplemented by reference TRBV28 and TRBJ2-1, the full variable domain reads DVKVTQSSRYLVKRTGEKVFLECVQDMDHENMFWYRQDPGLGLRLIYFSYDVKMKEKGDIPEGYSVSREKKERFSLILESASTNQTSMYLCASRRPGGASGEQFFGPGTRLTVL.

The chain recombines TRBV4-2 with TRBJ2-7; D uncertain. Germline loops: CDR1 LGHNA, CDR2 YNFKEQ. V gave up 1 base and J gave up 2 bases, with 6 bases separating them. The length of the CDR3 is 13 residues. CDR3 in amino acids: CASSQAVTYEQYF. The CDR3, as DNA: TGTGCCAGCAGCCAAGCAGTAACCTACGAGCAGTACTTC.

V and J are TRBV27 and TRBJ2-7; TRBD1 is a possible D gene (5 bases). Germline-derived CDR1 and CDR2 are MNHEY and SMNVEV (reference sequence). The CDR3 runs 12 residues. Trimming shortened V by 7 bases and J by 3 bases, and 10 bases separated the two germline ends. DNA of the CDR3: TGTGCCAGCAAGGGGCTTAACTACGAGCAGTACTTC. Its protein is CASKGLNYEQYF.

This clone occurred a few times. The V call is TRBV4-2, the J call TRBJ2-7; D tentatively reads TRBD1 or TRBD2 (5 bases each). Germline-derived CDR1 and CDR2 are LGHNA and YNFKEQ. Trimming removed 0 bases from V and 0 bases from J, with 15 bases in between. The CDR3 is 17 amino acids. This CDR3 reads CASSQEGTRDGSYEQYF. CDR3 bases: TGTGCCAGCAGCCAAGAGGGTACCCGGGACGGCTCCTACGAGCAGTACTTC.

The rearrangement links TRBV5-6 to TRBJ2-7; D possibly corresponds to TRBD2 (5 bases). Deletions cut 0 bases from V and 6 bases from J, with 16 bases between. CDR3 size: 15 residues. CDR1 is SGHDT, CDR2 YYEEEE, per germline. CDR3 region: CASSLVRDLAREQYF. CDR3 nucleotides: TGTGCCAGCAGCTTGGTCCGGGATCTAGCCCGCGAGCAGTACTTC.

The CDR3 reads CASSQDQGVEQYF. DNA of the CDR3: TGCGCCAGCAGCCAAGATCAGGGGGTCGAGCAGTACTTC. V usage is TRBV4-1 and J usage is TRBJ2-7; 7 bases align to TRBD1. After removal of 0 bases from V and 6 bases from J, the junction contained 2 bases not matched to a gene. This CDR3 is 13 amino acids long. CDR1 MGHRA and CDR2 YSYEKL come from the germline V gene.